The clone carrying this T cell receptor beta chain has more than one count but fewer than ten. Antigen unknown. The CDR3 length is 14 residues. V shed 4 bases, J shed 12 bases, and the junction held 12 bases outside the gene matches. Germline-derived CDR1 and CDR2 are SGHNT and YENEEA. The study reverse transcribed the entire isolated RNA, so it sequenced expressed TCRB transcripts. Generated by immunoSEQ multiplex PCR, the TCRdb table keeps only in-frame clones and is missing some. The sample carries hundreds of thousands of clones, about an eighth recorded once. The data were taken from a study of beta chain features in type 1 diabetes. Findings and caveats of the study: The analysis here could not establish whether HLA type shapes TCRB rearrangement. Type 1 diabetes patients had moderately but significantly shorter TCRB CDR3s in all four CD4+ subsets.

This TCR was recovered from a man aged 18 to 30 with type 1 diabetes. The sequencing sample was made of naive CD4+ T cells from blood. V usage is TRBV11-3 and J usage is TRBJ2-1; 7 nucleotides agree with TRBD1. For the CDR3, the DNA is TGTGCCAGCAGCTCCAATCCCTCGGGACAGAGGCAGTTCTTC. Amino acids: CASSSNPSGQRQFF.